This T cell receptor (beta chain) came from a study of Graves' ophthalmopathy and Graves' hyperthyroidism. Study observations and caveats: Blood contained most expanded thyroid clonotypes exceeding 0.001 frequency.

The CDR3 is made up of 14 amino acids. Germline V CDR1 and CDR2: LGHDT, YNNKEL (reference sequence). V gave up 0 bases and J gave up 1 base, with 6 bases separating them. This clonotype was counted many times. Its target is unknown. Donors with ophthalmopathy: moderate-to-severe activity, CAS ≥3, NOSPECS ≥4, duration under 3 months. The PBMCs had their origin in less than 13 ml of fresh peripheral blood. Researchers took RNA transcripts and amplified TCR beta CDR3 regions from them. HTBI primers primed a first-round RT-PCR, and a second-round multiplex PCR followed. A single record per CDR3 protein comes from TCRdb applying MiXCR to the multiplex PCR reads. The profile shows hundreds of thousands of distinct CDR3 sequences, over 40% of them singletons.

This clonotype originated in an adult man with Graves' ophthalmopathy. The sequenced sample consisted of peripheral blood. V gene TRBV3-1 combines with J gene TRBJ1-1; D unclear. CDR3 residues: CASSQDWTNTEAFF. The CDR3 DNA is TGTGCCAGCAGCCAAGATTGGACGAACACTGAAGCTTTCTTT. Full variable domain (remainder filled in from reference TRBV3-1 and TRBJ1-1): DTAVSQTPKYLVTQMGNDKSIKCEQNLGHDTMYWYKQDSKKFLKIMFSYNNKELIINETVPNRFSPKSPDKAHLNLHINSLELGDSAVYFCASSQDWTNTEAFFGQGTRLTVV.